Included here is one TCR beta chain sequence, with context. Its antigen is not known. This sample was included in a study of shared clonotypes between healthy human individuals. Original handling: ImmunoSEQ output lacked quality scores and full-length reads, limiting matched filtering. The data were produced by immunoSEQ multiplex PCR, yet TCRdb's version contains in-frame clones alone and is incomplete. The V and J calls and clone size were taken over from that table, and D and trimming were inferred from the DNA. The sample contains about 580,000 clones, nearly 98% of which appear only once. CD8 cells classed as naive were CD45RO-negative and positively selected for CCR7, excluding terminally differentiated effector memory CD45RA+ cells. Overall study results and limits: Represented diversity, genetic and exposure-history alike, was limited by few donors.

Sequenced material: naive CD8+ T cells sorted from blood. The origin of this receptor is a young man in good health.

The DNA of the CDR3 is TGTGCCCTGGGAGGCGGGAGGGCTTACAATGAGCAGTTCTTC. It specifies CALGGGRAYNEQFF. The chain joins TRBV7-9 to TRBJ2-1; 9 positions match TRBD2. Looked up from germline, CDR1 is SEHNR and CDR2 is FQNEAQ (reference sequence). V lost 11 bases to trimming and J lost 4 bases; unmatched junction nucleotides: 9. The length of the CDR3 is 14 residues.